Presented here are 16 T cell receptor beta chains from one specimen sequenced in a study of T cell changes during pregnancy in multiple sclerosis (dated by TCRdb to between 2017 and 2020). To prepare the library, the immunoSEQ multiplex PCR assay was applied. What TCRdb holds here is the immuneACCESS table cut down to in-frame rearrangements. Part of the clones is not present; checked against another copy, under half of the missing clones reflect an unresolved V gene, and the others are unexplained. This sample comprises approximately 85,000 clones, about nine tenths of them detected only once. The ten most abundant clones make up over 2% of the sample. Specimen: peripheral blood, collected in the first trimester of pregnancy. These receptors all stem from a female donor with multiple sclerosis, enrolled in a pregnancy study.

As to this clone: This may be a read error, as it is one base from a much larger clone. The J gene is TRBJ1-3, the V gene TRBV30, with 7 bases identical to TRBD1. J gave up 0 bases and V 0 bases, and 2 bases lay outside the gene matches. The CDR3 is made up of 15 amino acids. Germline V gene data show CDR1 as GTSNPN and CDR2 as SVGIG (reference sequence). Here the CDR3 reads CAWSVGQTSGNTIYF. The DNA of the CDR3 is TGTGCCTGGAGTGTGGGACAGACCTCTGGAAACACCATATATTTT.

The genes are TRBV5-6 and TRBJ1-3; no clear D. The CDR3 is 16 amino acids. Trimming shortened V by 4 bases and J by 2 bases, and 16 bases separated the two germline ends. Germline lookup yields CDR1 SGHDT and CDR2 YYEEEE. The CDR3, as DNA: TGTGCCAGCAGCCTCTTAGACACCTCCCCTGGAAACACCATATATTTT. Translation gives CASSLLDTSPGNTIYF.

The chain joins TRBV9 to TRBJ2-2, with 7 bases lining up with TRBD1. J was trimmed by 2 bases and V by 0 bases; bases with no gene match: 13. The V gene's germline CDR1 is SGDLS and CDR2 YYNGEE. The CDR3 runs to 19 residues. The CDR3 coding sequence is TGTGCCAGCAGCGTAGGAGTGCAAATGGACAGGATAAACACCGGGGAGCTGTTTTTT. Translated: CASSVGVQMDRINTGELFF.

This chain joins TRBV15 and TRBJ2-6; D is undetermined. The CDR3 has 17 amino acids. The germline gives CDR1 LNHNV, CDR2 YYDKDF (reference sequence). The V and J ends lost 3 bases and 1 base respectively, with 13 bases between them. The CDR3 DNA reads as TGTGCCACCAGCAGGGGCCACCGTCGATCTGGGGCCAACGTCCTGACTTTC. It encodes CATSRGHRRSGANVLTF.

CDR3 protein: CAWSVGGTGETNEKLFF. In nucleotides, the CDR3 is TGTGCCTGGAGTGTAGGGGGGACAGGGGAGACTAATGAAAAACTGTTTTTT. The rearrangement joins TRBV30 to TRBJ1-4; TRBD1 matches at 10 bases. This CDR3 is built from 17 residues. Germline trimming cut 0 bases from V and 2 bases from J; bases unmatched to any gene: 6. The germline V gene encodes CDR1 GTSNPN and CDR2 SVGIG (reference sequence).

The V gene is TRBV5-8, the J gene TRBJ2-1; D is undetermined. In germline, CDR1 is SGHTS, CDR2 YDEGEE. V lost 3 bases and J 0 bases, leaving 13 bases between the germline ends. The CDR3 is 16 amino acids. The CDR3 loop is CASSYPSWSSYNEQFF. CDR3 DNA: TGTGCCAGCAGCTACCCCTCCTGGAGCTCCTACAATGAGCAGTTCTTC.

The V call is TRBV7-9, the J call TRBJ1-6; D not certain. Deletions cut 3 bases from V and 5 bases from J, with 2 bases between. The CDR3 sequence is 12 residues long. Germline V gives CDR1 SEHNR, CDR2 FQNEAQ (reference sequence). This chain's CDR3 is CASSFNNSPLHF. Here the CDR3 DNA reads TGTGCCAGCAGCTTCAATAATTCACCCCTCCACTTT.

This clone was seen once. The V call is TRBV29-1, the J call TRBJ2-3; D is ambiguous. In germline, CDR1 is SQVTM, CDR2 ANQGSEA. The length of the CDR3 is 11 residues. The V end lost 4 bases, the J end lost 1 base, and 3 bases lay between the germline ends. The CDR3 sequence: CSVAGTDTQYF. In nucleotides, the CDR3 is TGCAGCGTTGCAGGCACAGATACGCAGTATTTT.

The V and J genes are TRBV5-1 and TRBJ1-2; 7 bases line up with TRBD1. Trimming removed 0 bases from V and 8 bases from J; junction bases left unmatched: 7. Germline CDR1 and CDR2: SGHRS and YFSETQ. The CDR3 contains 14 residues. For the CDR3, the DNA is TGCGCCAGCAGCTTGGTAGGGGGCCCCCTCGGCTACACCTTC. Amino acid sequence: CASSLVGGPLGYTF. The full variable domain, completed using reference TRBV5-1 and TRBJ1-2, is KAGVTQTPRYLIKTRGQQVTLSCSPISGHRSVSWYQQTPGQGLQFLFEYFSETQRNKGNFPGRFSGRQFSNSRSEMNVSTLELGDSALYLCASSLVGGPLGYTFGSGTRLTVV.

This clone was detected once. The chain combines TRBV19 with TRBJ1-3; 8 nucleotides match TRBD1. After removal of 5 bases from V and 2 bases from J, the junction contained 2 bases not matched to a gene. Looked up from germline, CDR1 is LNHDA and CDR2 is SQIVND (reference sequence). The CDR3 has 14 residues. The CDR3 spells CASSSGGAGNTIYF. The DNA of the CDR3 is TGTGCCAGTAGTTCAGGGGGCGCTGGAAACACCATATATTTT.

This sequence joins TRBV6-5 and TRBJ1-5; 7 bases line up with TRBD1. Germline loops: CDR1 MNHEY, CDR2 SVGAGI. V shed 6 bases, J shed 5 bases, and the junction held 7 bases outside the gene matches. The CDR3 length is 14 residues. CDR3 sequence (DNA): TGTGCCAGCAGCCCCACAGGGGCGGATCAGCCCCAGCATTTT. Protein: CASSPTGADQPQHF.

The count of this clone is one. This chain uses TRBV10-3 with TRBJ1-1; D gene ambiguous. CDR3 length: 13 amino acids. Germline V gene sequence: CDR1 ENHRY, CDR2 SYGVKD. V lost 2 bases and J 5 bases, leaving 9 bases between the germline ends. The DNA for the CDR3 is TGTGCCATCAGTGAGCGCGTCCGAACTGAAGCTTTCTTT. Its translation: CAISERVRTEAFF.

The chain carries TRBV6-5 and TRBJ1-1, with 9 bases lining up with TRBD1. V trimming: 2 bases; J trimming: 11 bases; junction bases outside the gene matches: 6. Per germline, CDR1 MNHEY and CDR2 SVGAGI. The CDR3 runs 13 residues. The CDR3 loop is CASSYVGQGRAFF. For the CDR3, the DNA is TGTGCCAGCAGTTACGTAGGACAGGGGCGTGCTTTCTTT.

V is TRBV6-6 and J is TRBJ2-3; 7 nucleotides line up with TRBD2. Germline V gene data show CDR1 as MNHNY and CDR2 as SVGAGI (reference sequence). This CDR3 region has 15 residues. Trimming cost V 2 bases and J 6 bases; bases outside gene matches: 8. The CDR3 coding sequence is TGTGCCAGCAGTTACGGACTAGGTCCGGCCGATACGCAGTATTTT. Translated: CASSYGLGPADTQYF.

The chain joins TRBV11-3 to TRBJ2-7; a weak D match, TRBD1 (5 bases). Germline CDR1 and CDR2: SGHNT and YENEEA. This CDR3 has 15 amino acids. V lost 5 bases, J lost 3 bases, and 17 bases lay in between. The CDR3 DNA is TGTGCCAGCAGCCGCATGACAGCGAAAGTCTACGAGCAGTACTTC. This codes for CASSRMTAKVYEQYF.

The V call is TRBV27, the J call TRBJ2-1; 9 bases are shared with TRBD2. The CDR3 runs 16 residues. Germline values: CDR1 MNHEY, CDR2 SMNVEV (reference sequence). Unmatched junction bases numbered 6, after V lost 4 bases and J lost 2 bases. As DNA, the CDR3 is TGTGCCAGCAGTTGGGGTCGACTAGCGGCCTACAATGAGCAGTTCTTC. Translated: CASSWGRLAAYNEQFF.